One sample yielded the 26 T cell receptor beta chains listed below, sequenced in a study of CD8+CD57+ T cells in acquired aplastic anemia. According to the study, genomic DNA was the template for TCR beta VDJ and CDR3 profiling. TCRdb recomputed calls from the reads with MiXCR, one row per CDR3 protein. The sample lists a few hundred thousand distinct CDR3 sequences, 30% to 40% occurring once. The sequenced material came from sorted CD4+, CD8+, or CD8+CD57+ T cells (not recorded which) from PBMCs. All receptors come from a human donor in good health, serving as a control.

This clonotype came up a few times. The CDR3 loop is CASSLAGATNEKLFF. In DNA form, the CDR3 reads TGTGCCAGCAGCTTGGCAGGGGCCACTAATGAAAAACTGTTTTTT. The chain is built from TRBV5-5 and TRBJ1-4; D is perhaps TRBD1 (6 bases). The CDR3 contains 15 residues. Per the germline V gene, CDR1 is SGHKS and CDR2 is YYEKEE (reference sequence). Trimming took off 0 bases at V and 2 bases at J, with 8 bases between the two ends.

There are many counts of this clonotype. The gene calls are TRBV19 and TRBJ1-1; D remains unclear. This CDR3 is built from 14 residues. Looked up from germline, CDR1 is LNHDA and CDR2 is SQIVND (reference sequence). V gave up 3 bases and J gave up 5 bases, with 13 bases separating them. The CDR3 loop is CASSMERERTEAFF. The CDR3 region has the DNA TGTGCCAGTAGTATGGAAAGGGAGAGAACTGAAGCTTTCTTT.

This clonotype was counted at least ten times. The chain carries TRBV19 and TRBJ1-2; D is undetermined. Per germline, CDR1 LNHDA and CDR2 SQIVND (reference sequence). CDR3 length: 11 amino acids. Trimming removed 5 bases at V and 4 bases at J, with 5 bases between. CDR3 in amino acids: CASSSVYGYTF. The CDR3 bases are TGTGCCAGTAGTTCGGTCTATGGCTACACCTTC.

This clonotype showed up just a few times. V and J are TRBV3-1 and TRBJ1-6; D might be TRBD1 (6 bases). The germline CDR1 and CDR2 sequences are LGHDT and YNNKEL (reference sequence). The ends were cut back, 2 bases at V and 7 bases at J, with 21 bases in the middle. This CDR3 spans 18 amino acids. CDR3 protein: CASSQNGEWGHLNSPLHF. The DNA for the CDR3 is TGTGCCAGCAGCCAAAACGGAGAGTGGGGACACTTAAATTCACCCCTCCACTTT.

This clonotype was seen repeatedly, ten times or more. This chain uses TRBV7-8 with TRBJ2-7, with D perhaps TRBD1 or TRBD2 (7 bases each). The CDR3 covers 17 residues. The V end was cut by 4 bases, the J end by 2 bases, with 21 bases between. CDR1 is SGHVS and CDR2 is FQNEAQ in the germline V gene. This chain's CDR3 is CASSSRDSGKWTYEQYF. CDR3 nucleotides: TGTGCCAGCAGCTCCCGGGACAGCGGGAAGTGGACCTACGAGCAGTACTTC. The full variable domain, in which reference TRBV7-8 and TRBJ2-7 provide the parts outside the CDR3, is GAGVSQSPRYKVAKRGQDVALRCDPISGHVSLFWYQQALGQGPEFLTYFQNEAQLDKSGLPSDRFFAERPEGSVSTLKIQRTQQEDSAVYLCASSSRDSGKWTYEQYFGPGTRLTVT.

This clonotype was counted at least ten times. V gene TRBV6-1 combines with J gene TRBJ2-7, with D tentatively TRBD2 (6 bases). V shed 0 bases and J shed 8 bases, with 14 bases lying between them. Germline V lookup: CDR1 MNHNS, CDR2 SASEGT. There are 14 residues in the CDR3. The chain's CDR3 is CASSEAWRGLQQYF. The CDR3 DNA is TGTGCCAGCAGTGAAGCCTGGAGGGGTTTGCAGCAGTACTTC.

The genes are TRBV7-9 and TRBJ1-1; D ambiguous. V lost 8 bases and J 5 bases, leaving 15 bases between the germline ends. Germline CDR1 is SEHNR and CDR2 is FQNEAQ (reference sequence). The CDR3 has 13 amino acids. The CDR3 nucleotides are TGTGCCAGCTTGGAGGCTCTGGGGACTGAAGCTTTCTTT. Its translation is CASLEALGTEAFF.

This clonotype was counted ten times or more. The rearrangement links TRBV5-1 to TRBJ2-7, with D possibly being TRBD1 (6 bases). The CDR3 is made up of 14 amino acids. Germline lookup yields CDR1 SGHRS and CDR2 YFSETQ. Trimming took 0 bases from V and 4 from J, leaving 11 bases between them. The CDR3, as DNA: TGCGCCAGCAGCTTGGGGCAGGGGAATTACGAGCAGTACTTC. Protein: CASSLGQGNYEQYF. Full variable domain (rest looked up from reference TRBV5-1 and TRBJ2-7): KAGVTQTPRYLIKTRGQQVTLSCSPISGHRSVSWYQQTPGQGLQFLFEYFSETQRNKGNFPGRFSGRQFSNSRSEMNVSTLELGDSALYLCASSLGQGNYEQYFGPGTRLTVT.

This clonotype was picked up a small number of times. This chain uses TRBV5-4 with TRBJ1-4, with a tentative D call TRBD1 (5 bases). The germline V and J ends were trimmed by 4 bases and 0 bases, with 10 bases remaining between them. There are 15 residues in the CDR3. From germline, CDR1 is SGHNT and CDR2 YYREEE (reference sequence). The DNA of the CDR3 is TGTGCCAGCAGCGAATCGGGGGCAACTAATGAAAAACTGTTTTTT. This encodes CASSESGATNEKLFF.

This clonotype was seen ten or more times. The chain combines TRBV6-1 with TRBJ2-7, with D possibly being TRBD1 or TRBD2 (5 bases each). The CDR3 has 13 amino acids. Between the trimmed V and J ends, which lost 6 bases and 7 bases, there was a span of 16 bases. Germline CDR1 is MNHNS and CDR2 is SASEGT. The CDR3 reads CASRPPEGREQYF. The CDR3, as DNA: TGTGCCAGCAGGCCTCCAGAGGGGCGGGAGCAGTACTTC.

This clonotype has a count of ten or more. This chain joins TRBV20-1 and TRBJ2-7, with D perhaps TRBD1 or TRBD2 (5 bases each). V was clipped by 5 bases and J by 6 bases, with 23 bases between them. The length of the CDR3 is 15 residues. From germline, CDR1 is DFQATT and CDR2 SNEGSKA (reference sequence). The CDR3 protein is CSAEAPSRGFGEQYF. The CDR3 DNA reads TGCAGTGCTGAGGCCCCATCGAGGGGATTTGGCGAGCAGTACTTC.

Of note for this clonotype: A much bigger clone sits one base away, suggesting this may be a read error. CDR3 sequence (DNA): TGCGCCAGCAGCTTGGGACAGTCCTACGAGCAGTACGTC. Translated, it gives CASSLGQSYEQYV. This rearrangement joins TRBV5-1 to TRBJ2-7, with a tentative D call TRBD1 (5 bases). The length of the CDR3 is 13 residues. Trimming pared 0 bases from V and 1 base from J, leaving 5 bases between. The V gene's germline CDR1 is SGHRS and CDR2 YFSETQ.

This clonotype was seen a few times. This chain connects TRBV5-1 to TRBJ2-3; weak D call: TRBD1 (8 bases). The CDR3 covers 18 residues. V gave up 7 bases and J gave up 6 bases, with 30 bases separating them. CDR1 is SGHRS, CDR2 YFSETQ, per germline. Here the CDR3 reads CASQNGQGLFYSFDTQYF. CDR3 coding DNA: TGCGCCAGCCAAAACGGACAGGGACTATTCTATTCCTTTGATACGCAGTATTTT.

The V gene is TRBV7-3, the J gene TRBJ2-2, with TRBD1 identical over 9 bases. Looked up from germline, CDR1 is SGHTA and CDR2 is FQGTGA. The junction had 5 bases not matched to a gene; V was cut back by 4 bases and J by 5 bases. The CDR3 sequence is 15 residues long. This chain's CDR3 is CASSWGQGGTGELFF. Written as DNA, the CDR3 is TGTGCCAGCAGCTGGGGACAGGGAGGGACCGGGGAGCTGTTTTTT.

This clonotype has at least ten counts. The V call is TRBV19, the J call TRBJ2-2; 8 bases align to TRBD2. The trim removed 9 bases at V and 3 bases at J, leaving 6 bases unmatched. There are 14 residues in the CDR3. Germline CDR1 reads LNHDA; CDR2 reads SQIVND (reference sequence). The CDR3 region has the DNA TGTGCCAGCCCCGGGACTAGACACACCGGGGAGCTGTTTTTT. It translates to CASPGTRHTGELFF.

The chain links TRBV30 to TRBJ1-2; D not certain. The CDR3 consists of 12 residues. Germline V gives CDR1 GTSNPN, CDR2 SVGIG (reference sequence). V was cut by 2 bases and J by 9 bases, with 13 bases left in between. DNA of the CDR3: TGTGCCTGGAGTCCACGAGAGACGAGCTACACCTTC. The encoded protein is CAWSPRETSYTF.

This chain connects TRBV4-1 to TRBJ1-3, with a possible D match to TRBD1 (5 bases). Germline V gene lookup returns CDR1 MGHRA and CDR2 YSYEKL. The CDR3 sequence is 17 residues long. V lost 4 bases to trimming and J lost 0 bases, with 16 bases between them. The CDR3 spells CASSREHQGSSGNTIYF. CDR3 bases: TGCGCCAGCAGCCGAGAACACCAGGGAAGCTCTGGAAACACCATATATTTT.

This clonotype was detected ten times or more. This chain joins TRBV6-1 and TRBJ2-7, with TRBD2 matching 10 bases. Per the germline V gene, CDR1 is MNHNS and CDR2 is SASEGT. The CDR3 is made up of 14 amino acids. V lost 7 bases to trimming and J lost 3 bases; unmatched junction nucleotides: 6. CDR3 sequence: CASMILAGHYEQYF. CDR3 sequence (DNA): TGTGCCAGCATGATACTAGCGGGACACTACGAGCAGTACTTC.

This clonotype was observed at least ten times. The chain joins TRBV2 to TRBJ2-7; D may be TRBD1 (6 bases). Trimming removed 8 bases from V and 5 bases from J, with 16 bases in between. Germline V gene lookup returns CDR1 SNHLY and CDR2 FYNNEI. This CDR3 is built from 13 residues. The CDR3 loop reads CASDNRVFDEQYF. Written as DNA, the CDR3 is TGTGCCAGCGACAACAGGGTTTTCGACGAGCAGTACTTC.

This clonotype is a singleton in its sample. The gene calls are TRBV2 and TRBJ2-7, with a possible D match to TRBD1 (6 bases). Germline V gene sequence: CDR1 SNHLY, CDR2 FYNNEI. Trimming removed 8 bases from V and 5 bases from J, with 16 bases in between. The CDR3 sequence is 13 residues long. For the CDR3, the DNA is TGTGCCAGCGCAAATACAGGGTCCCACGAGCAGTACTTC. This translates into CASANTGSHEQYF.

J is TRBJ2-5 and V is TRBV24-1; TRBD1 agrees at 8 bases. Germline loops: CDR1 KGHDR, CDR2 SFDVKD. V gave up 0 bases and J gave up 4 bases; unmatched junction bases: 6. The CDR3 totals 16 residues. CDR3 sequence reads: CATSDLNRGMGETQYF. In DNA, the CDR3 is TGTGCCACCAGTGATTTGAACAGGGGGATGGGAGAGACCCAGTACTTC.

This clonotype was seen a handful of times. The genes are TRBV10-2 and TRBJ1-6; TRBD1 might be the D (5 bases). Germline CDR1 and CDR2: WSHSY and SAAADI. V gave up 1 base and J gave up 13 bases, with 20 bases separating them. The CDR3 contains 16 residues. The CDR3 DNA is TGCGCCAGCAGTGAGTTACGAGGGGCCTACAATCAGCCCCTCCACTTT. Amino acids: CASSELRGAYNQPLHF.

This clonotype was counted at least ten times. The chain carries TRBV6-5 and TRBJ2-7; D is unclear. Trimming stripped 0 bases from V and 4 bases from J, with 13 bases between. This CDR3 contains 15 residues. Germline-derived CDR1 and CDR2 are MNHEY and SVGAGI. The DNA of the CDR3 is TGTGCCAGCAGTTACTCGTCCCCGCTTTCATACGAGCAGTACTTC. Amino acids: CASSYSSPLSYEQYF.

This clonotype occurred many times. This chain joins TRBV10-3 and TRBJ2-2, with TRBD2 identical over 11 bases. This CDR3 has 16 residues. Germline CDR1 reads ENHRY; CDR2 reads SYGVKD. The trim removed 6 bases at V and 2 bases at J, leaving 5 bases unmatched. In DNA form, the CDR3 reads TGTGCCATCAGCAGAACTAGCGGGGGTAACACCGGGGAGCTGTTTTTT. Translation: CAISRTSGGNTGELFF.

This clonotype was detected only a few times. The J gene is TRBJ1-4, the V gene TRBV20-1; 7 bases are shared with TRBD1. The CDR3 is made up of 13 amino acids. Germline CDR1 reads DFQATT; CDR2 reads SNEGSKA (reference sequence). The V and J ends lost 0 bases and 6 bases, in that order; junction bases with no gene match: 1. In DNA, the CDR3 is TGCAGTGCTAGAGAAGGGGGCGATGAAAAACTGTTTTTT. Its translation: CSAREGGDEKLFF.

The table lists this clonotype with many counts. The chain is built from TRBV15 and TRBJ2-3; D gene uncertain. CDR3 length equals 14 residues. V was clipped by 1 base and J by 4 bases, with 9 bases between them. The V gene's germline CDR1 is LNHNV and CDR2 YYDKDF (reference sequence). The CDR3 region has the DNA TGTGCCACCAGCAGAGTGCCGTCGGCAGATACGCAGTATTTT. Its protein is CATSRVPSADTQYF.